This record looks at one TCR beta chain sequence and its context. The data derive from a study of blood T cell repertoires in COVID-19. Study details: Sites in the United States, Italy and Spain provided acute and convalescent COVID-19 samples. Sample material is recorded as cDNA or gDNA derived from T cells, B-cell-depleted T cells, or PBMCs.

This CDR3 has 12 residues. V lost 4 bases and J lost 6, with 11 bases in between. The germline CDR1 and CDR2 sequences are SGHDT and YYEEEE. Authors' processing steps: Cell counts per sample came from amplifying reference gene primers. Profiled with immunoSEQ multiplex PCR; TCRdb holds only in-frame clones, not every one. V, J and clone size reflect that table, while D and trimming were determined from the DNA. The sample lists under 150,000 clones; around 86% were seen once. The sequenced sample was peripheral blood. V and J are TRBV5-6 and TRBJ2-7; D unclear. The sequence derives from a man aged 45-60 years with active COVID-19. The CDR3, as DNA: TGTGCCAGCAGCCCCAACCGGGTCGAGCAGTACTTC. This gives the protein CASSPNRVEQYF.